Here is one T cell receptor (beta chain) with its context. As yet, its antigen is unknown. This sample was included in a study of Tregs in tolerant kidney transplant recipients. CDR1 KGHSH and CDR2 LQKENI come from the germline V gene. There are 14 residues in the CDR3. Trimming removed 3 bases at V and 2 bases at J, with 11 bases between. Study findings and constraints: Tregs expanded with activated donor B cells seemed most donor-specific. Donor-specific Treg expansion exceeded global Treg expansion in tolerant patients, suggesting antigen drive. No direct test of biological reproducibility was done here.

Measured with immunoSEQ multiplex PCR; TCRdb has only the in-frame clones, and not every one. The sample shows more than 90,000 clones, 93% of them seen only once. Related graft donors supplied nonmyeloablative bone marrow transplants, and mixed chimerism was transient. Unstimulated Tregs (CD4+CD25+CD127-) and CD4+CD25- non-Tregs were sorted from PBMCs. This rearrangement joins TRBV18 to TRBJ2-7, with TRBD2 as a possible D gene (6 bases). The clonotype comes from a human patient who received a combined kidney and bone marrow transplant. A share of the T cells may be of graft donor origin. Sequenced material: CD4+ T cells from blood (PBMCs), taken 12 months after the transplant. The CDR3 here is CASSPVEGTYEQYF. DNA of the CDR3: TGTGCCAGCTCACCGGTGGAGGGGACCTACGAGCAGTACTTC.